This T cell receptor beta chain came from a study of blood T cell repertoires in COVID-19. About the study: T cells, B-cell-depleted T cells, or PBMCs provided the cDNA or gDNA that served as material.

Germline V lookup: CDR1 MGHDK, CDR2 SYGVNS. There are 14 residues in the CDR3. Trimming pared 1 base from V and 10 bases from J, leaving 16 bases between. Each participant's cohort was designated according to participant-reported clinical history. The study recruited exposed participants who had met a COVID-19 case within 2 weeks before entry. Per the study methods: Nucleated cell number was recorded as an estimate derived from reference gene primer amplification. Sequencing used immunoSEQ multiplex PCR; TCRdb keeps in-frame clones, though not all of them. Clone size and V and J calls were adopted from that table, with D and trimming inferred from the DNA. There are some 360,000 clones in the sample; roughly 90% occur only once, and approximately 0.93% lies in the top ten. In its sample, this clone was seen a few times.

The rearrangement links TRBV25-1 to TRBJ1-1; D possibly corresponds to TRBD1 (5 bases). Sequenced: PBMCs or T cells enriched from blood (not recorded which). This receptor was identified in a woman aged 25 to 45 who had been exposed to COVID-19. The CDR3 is CASSEWTLQEGAFF. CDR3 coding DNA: TGTGCCAGCAGTGAATGGACATTACAAGAAGGAGCTTTCTTT.